A selection of T cell receptor beta chains follows, all from one sample in a study of blood T cells in healthy people across ages. TCRdb redid the calling of the 5' RACE reads with MiXCR, one entry per CDR3 protein. This sample has 1.5 million to 2 million distinct CDR3 sequences, with approximately 30% found just once. The sequencing input was blood. These TCRs come from a woman aged 25 to 39 in good health. Each CDR3 is given with its conserved first and last residue. Fields, in order: V gene, CDR3 length, D gene, clone size, J gene, CDR3 protein, CDR3 DNA. D genes are given only for firm matches. Clone size is given for some rows only: seen once, a few or many times, or a class if the clone is expanded.

V: TRBV12-3/TRBV12-4; length: 13; D: TRBD1; size: many; J: TRBJ2-1; CDR3: CASIQGAGNEQFF; DNA: TGTGCCAGTATTCAGGGGGCTGGCAATGAGCAGTTCTTC
V: TRBV11-2; length: 14; D: -; size: -; J: TRBJ2-5; CDR3: CASSRPGAQETQYF; DNA: TGTGCCAGCAGTCGACCCGGGGCCCAAGAGACCCAGTACTTC
V: TRBV19; length: 16; D: -; size: few; J: TRBJ1-5; CDR3: CASSKRQEMGDQPQHF; DNA: TGTGCCAGTAGTAAACGACAGGAGATGGGCGATCAGCCCCAGCATTTT
V: TRBV18; length: 12; D: -; size: few; J: TRBJ1-4; CDR3: CASSGAGGKLFF; DNA: TGTGCCAGCTCGGGGGCAGGAGGAAAACTGTTTTTT
V: TRBV10-2; length: 15; D: -; size: -; J: TRBJ1-1; CDR3: CASRIGTVRNTDAFF; DNA: TGCGCCAGCAGGATCGGGACGGTAAGGAACACTGATGCTTTCTTT
V: TRBV7-9; length: 13; D: -; size: -; J: TRBJ1-3; CDR3: CASSSLTGNIIYF; DNA: TGTGCCAGCAGCTCCCTTACGGGAAACATCATATATTTT
V: TRBV10-3; length: 12; D: -; size: few; J: TRBJ2-7; CDR3: CAISADGGIAYF; DNA: TGTGCCATCAGTGCGGATGGGGGGATCGCGTACTTC
V: TRBV10-3; length: 17; D: TRBD1; size: -; J: TRBJ2-7; CDR3: CAISGGTAETSSYEQYF; DNA: TGTGCCATCAGTGGGGGGACAGCAGAAACGAGCTCCTACGAGCAGTACTTC
V: TRBV7-9; length: 16; D: -; size: -; J: TRBJ2-3; CDR3: CASSPGVGGSTDTQYF; DNA: TGTGCCAGCAGCCCGGGGGTAGGAGGGAGCACAGATACGCAGTATTTT
V: TRBV29-1; length: 14; D: -; size: many; J: TRBJ2-7; CDR3: CSGTAGARSDEQYF; DNA: TGCAGCGGTACTGCCGGGGCCAGGAGCGACGAGCAGTACTTC
V: TRBV12-3/TRBV12-4; length: 11; D: -; size: -; J: TRBJ1-1; CDR3: CASSLTVEAFF; DNA: TGTGCCAGCAGTTTGACAGTGGAAGCTTTCTTT
V: TRBV7-3; length: 13; D: -; size: -; J: TRBJ2-7; CDR3: CASSLIPGYEQYF; DNA: TGTGCCAGCAGCTTAATCCCCGGGTATGAGCAGTACTTC
V: TRBV9; length: 14; D: -; size: -; J: TRBJ2-1; CDR3: CASSVDSHHNEQFF; DNA: TGTGCCAGCAGCGTAGATTCTCATCACAATGAGCAGTTCTTC
V: TRBV6-2/TRBV6-3; length: 15; D: -; size: once; J: TRBJ1-5; CDR3: CASSYEEGSNQPQHF; DNA: TGTGCCAGCAGTTACGAGGAAGGGAGCAATCAGCCCCAGCATTTT
V: TRBV25-1; length: 13; D: -; size: -; J: TRBJ2-7; CDR3: CASSATRYYEQYF; DNA: TGTGCCAGCAGCGCGACAAGGTACTACGAGCAGTACTTC
V: TRBV29-1; length: 15; D: -; size: few; J: TRBJ2-1; CDR3: CSVRQIHSSYNEQFF; DNA: TGCAGCGTTCGCCAGATTCATTCCTCCTACAATGAGCAGTTCTTC
V: TRBV6-1; length: 17; D: TRBD1; size: -; J: TRBJ2-3; CDR3: CASSPLTTGSSTDTQYF; DNA: TGTGCCAGCAGCCCCCTGACGACAGGGTCTAGCACAGATACGCAGTATTTT
V: TRBV7-3; length: 12; D: -; size: few; J: TRBJ2-3; CDR3: CASSLQGLPQYF; DNA: TGTGCCAGCAGCCTTCAGGGATTACCGCAGTATTTT
V: TRBV10-3; length: 15; D: -; size: many; J: TRBJ2-1; CDR3: CAINPGRGPQTEQFF; DNA: TGTGCCATCAATCCTGGAAGGGGCCCTCAGACTGAGCAGTTCTTC
V: TRBV29-1; length: 14; D: -; size: -; J: TRBJ1-2; CDR3: CSVEWAGTPEGHTF; DNA: TGCAGCGTTGAGTGGGCAGGGACGCCAGAAGGCCACACCTTC
V: TRBV7-9; length: 11; D: -; size: many; J: TRBJ2-1; CDR3: CASSRLDEQFF; DNA: TGTGCCAGCAGCAGGCTCGATGAGCAGTTCTTC
V: TRBV12-3/TRBV12-4; length: 14; D: -; size: few; J: TRBJ1-2; CDR3: CASSLLGTIYGYTF; DNA: TGTGCCAGCAGTCTTTTGGGGACGATTTATGGCTACACCTTC
V: TRBV2; length: 14; D: -; size: many; J: TRBJ2-7; CDR3: CASSENLRGYEQYF; DNA: TGTGCCAGCAGTGAAAATTTACGGGGCTACGAGCAGTACTTC
V: TRBV7-9; length: 15; D: -; size: few; J: TRBJ1-3; CDR3: CASSLGGTGGNTIYF; DNA: TGTGCCAGCAGCTTAGGGGGCACCGGCGGAAACACCATATATTTT
V: TRBV5-1; length: 14; D: -; size: -; J: TRBJ1-5; CDR3: CASRPDSYNQPQHF; DNA: TGCGCCAGCAGGCCGGACAGCTACAATCAGCCCCAGCATTTT
V: TRBV20-1; length: 15; D: TRBD2; size: -; J: TRBJ2-1; CDR3: CSARGASGVFNEQFF; DNA: TGCAGTGCTAGAGGGGCTAGCGGGGTCTTCAATGAGCAGTTCTTC
V: TRBV3-1; length: 15; D: TRBD2; size: many; J: TRBJ2-7; CDR3: CASSQSLAGLHEQYF; DNA: TGTGCCAGCAGCCAATCCCTAGCGGGACTGCACGAGCAGTACTTC
V: TRBV5-1; length: 13; D: -; size: many; J: TRBJ2-5; CDR3: CASSFDSGETQYF; DNA: TGCGCCAGCAGCTTTGACAGCGGGGAGACCCAGTACTTC
V: TRBV28; length: 14; D: -; size: few; J: TRBJ2-7; CDR3: CASRSTAGSYEQYF; DNA: TGTGCCAGCAGGTCCACGGCGGGCTCCTACGAGCAGTACTTC
V: TRBV7-2; length: 16; D: TRBD2; size: many; J: TRBJ2-5; CDR3: CASSLAGAGGGETQYF; DNA: TGTGCCAGCAGCTTAGCGGGTGCGGGAGGAGGTGAGACCCAGTACTTC
V: TRBV13; length: 15; D: -; size: few; J: TRBJ2-3; CDR3: CASSERTISTDTQYF; DNA: TGTGCCAGCAGCGAACGGACCATTAGCACAGATACGCAGTATTTT
V: TRBV29-1; length: 14; D: -; size: few; J: TRBJ2-3; CDR3: CSVEEWASTDTQYF; DNA: TGCAGCGTTGAAGAATGGGCTAGCACAGATACGCAGTATTTT
V: TRBV20-1; length: 17; D: -; size: -; J: TRBJ2-5; CDR3: CSARSPFGGGAKETQYF; DNA: TGCAGTGCTAGGTCCCCATTCGGTGGGGGGGCGAAAGAGACCCAGTACTTC
V: TRBV6-1; length: 17; D: -; size: few; J: TRBJ1-5; CDR3: CASSSLAAVYSNQPQHF; DNA: TGTGCCAGCAGCTCACTGGCGGCCGTTTATAGCAATCAGCCCCAGCATTTT
V: TRBV5-5; length: 12; D: -; size: -; J: TRBJ2-5; CDR3: CASSFRDETQYF; DNA: TGTGCCAGCAGCTTTAGGGATGAGACCCAGTACTTC
V: TRBV15; length: 15; D: -; size: few; J: TRBJ2-7; CDR3: CATSTVQQLLHEQYF; DNA: TGTGCCACCAGCACCGTACAACAACTCCTCCACGAGCAGTACTTC
V: TRBV3-1; length: 13; D: -; size: few; J: TRBJ2-7; CDR3: CASSQAETYEQYF; DNA: TGTGCCAGCAGCCAAGCGGAGACCTACGAGCAGTACTTC
V: TRBV6-6; length: 15; D: -; size: -; J: TRBJ2-7; CDR3: CASSYLWGTSCEQYF; DNA: TGTGCCAGCAGTTACTTATGGGGTACGAGCTGCGAGCAGTACTTC
V: TRBV10-3; length: 15; D: -; size: -; J: TRBJ2-7; CDR3: CAIRGSTPSAYEQYF; DNA: TGTGCCATCAGGGGTTCGACACCGAGTGCTTACGAGCAGTACTTC